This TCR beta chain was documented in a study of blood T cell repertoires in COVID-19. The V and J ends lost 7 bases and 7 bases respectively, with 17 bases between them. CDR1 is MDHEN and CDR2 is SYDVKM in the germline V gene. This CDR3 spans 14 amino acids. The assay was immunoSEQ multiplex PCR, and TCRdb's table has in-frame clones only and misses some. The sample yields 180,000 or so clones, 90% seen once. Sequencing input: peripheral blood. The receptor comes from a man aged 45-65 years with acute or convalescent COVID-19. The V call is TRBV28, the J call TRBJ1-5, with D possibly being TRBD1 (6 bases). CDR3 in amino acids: CASNLGGQIQPQHF. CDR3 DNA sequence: TGTGCCAGCAACTTGGGGGGGCAAATCCAGCCCCAGCATTTT.